Below, one TCR beta chain is given with its context. This sample was included in a study of sequential checkpoint blockade in melanoma. Study details: Randomization was 1:1 between first-line nivolumab→ipilimumab and ipilimumab→nivolumab.

V lost 1 base and J 0 bases, leaving 7 bases between the germline ends. The germline V gene encodes CDR1 MNHNS and CDR2 SASEGT. The CDR3 runs 14 residues. Data came from immunoSEQ multiplex PCR; TCRdb stores just in-frame clones and leaves some out. The sample consists of more than 9,000 clones, 75% to 80% of them appearing once. The treatment denotes: randomized to nivolumab then ipilimumab (arm A) or the reverse (arm B). From thawed PBMCs, live CD3+CD8+ cells negative for CD19 and CD56 were sorted. The input for sequencing was CD8+ T cells sorted from blood (inferred from file names), taken from a patient given nivolumab and ipilimumab in sequence. V gene TRBV6-1 combines with J gene TRBJ2-7; D call uncertain. The receptor comes from a human donor with melanoma. CDR3 nucleotide sequence: TGTGCCAGCAGTGAAGTCGGTAGCTCCTACGAGCAGTACTTC. It codes for CASSEVGSSYEQYF.